The clone carrying this T cell receptor beta chain was seen at least ten times. The sample is drawn from a study of early T cells in non-severe SARS-CoV-2 infection. Using its own MiXCR run on the 5' RACE reads, TCRdb lists one record per CDR3 protein. Here the sample spans approximately 74,000 distinct CDR3 sequences, around 15% being singletons. Per germline, CDR1 DFQATT and CDR2 SNEGSKA (reference sequence). Between the trimmed V and J ends, which lost 0 bases and 0 bases, there was a span of 9 bases. The CDR3 consists of 15 residues. V and J are TRBV20-1 and TRBJ2-1; D uncertain. The TCR was taken from an adult who was a healthcare worker with PCR-confirmed SARS-CoV-2 infection or an uninfected control (not recorded which). The sample was whole blood. The chain's CDR3 is CSARDLSVSYNEQFF. CDR3 sequence (DNA): TGCAGTGCTAGAGATCTAAGCGTCTCCTACAATGAGCAGTTCTTC.